Below, 7 T cell receptor beta chains from the same sample are listed, as sequenced in a study of cytomegalovirus exposure and HLA in healthy donors. The PCR used 60 Vbeta and 13 Jbeta primers. Generated by immunoSEQ multiplex PCR, the TCRdb table keeps only in-frame clones and is missing some. The sample has roughly 93,000 clones, around 80% seen once. Sequencing was done on a sample of PBMCs. The receptor set was obtained from a man aged 30 to 45 in good health and CMV-seronegative.

This chain joins TRBV7-9 and TRBJ1-1; D possibly corresponds to TRBD1 (5 bases). This CDR3 has 14 amino acids. Per the germline V gene, CDR1 is SEHNR and CDR2 is FQNEAQ (reference sequence). V was pared by 3 bases and J by 4 bases, with 12 bases between. The CDR3 loop is CASSLQGSPTEAFF. CDR3 bases: TGTGCCAGCAGCTTGCAGGGAAGTCCCACTGAAGCTTTCTTT.

The chain employs TRBV6-5 and TRBJ1-2, with TRBD1 matching over 7 bases. Trimming took 6 bases from V and 8 from J; bases not matched to a gene: 15. Germline loops: CDR1 MNHEY, CDR2 SVGAGI. The CDR3 consists of 15 residues. CDR3 sequence: CASRYATQGSIGYTF. The CDR3 DNA reads TGTGCCAGCAGATACGCTACACAGGGGTCGATCGGCTACACCTTC.

The chain couples TRBV25-1 to TRBJ2-3; the match to TRBD2 covers 8 bases. CDR3 length: 17 amino acids. J gave up 0 bases and V 2 bases, and 7 bases lay outside the gene matches. Germline CDR1 is MGHDK and CDR2 is SYGVNS. CDR3 residues: CASSESRGGPSTDTQYF. CDR3 DNA: TGTGCCAGCAGTGAAAGTCGGGGGGGGCCTAGCACAGATACGCAGTATTTT.

The gene calls are TRBV14 and TRBJ2-3; 8 nucleotides agree with TRBD2. Germline CDR1 SGHDN, CDR2 FVKESK. V gave up 3 bases and J gave up 9 bases; unmatched junction bases: 11. The CDR3 is 15 amino acids. DNA for the CDR3: TGTGCCAGCAGCCAGCTGGGCGGGGGGCCTCGCACGCAGTATTTT. Protein sequence: CASSQLGGGPRTQYF.

This clone is a singleton in its sample. The chain has TRBV5-1 and TRBJ2-5; 7 bases are a match to TRBD1. The V gene end was trimmed by 4 bases and the J gene end by 2 bases; junction bases not matched to a gene: 5. The CDR3 has 14 amino acids. CDR1 and CDR2 from the germline V gene are SGHRS and YFSETQ. The CDR3 nucleotides are TGCGCCAGCAGCCCACCGGGACAGCAAGAGACCCAGTACTTC. The encoded protein is CASSPPGQQETQYF.

The gene calls are TRBV27 and TRBJ1-1; tentatively, D is TRBD1 (5 bases). CDR3 length: 14 residues. Per the germline V gene, CDR1 is MNHEY and CDR2 is SMNVEV (reference sequence). The V end was cut by 5 bases, the J end by 6 bases, with 16 bases between. This CDR3 is CASSPSLKGAEAFF. The CDR3 nucleotides are TGTGCCAGCAGTCCCTCATTGAAAGGGGCTGAAGCTTTCTTT.

The CDR3 protein is CASSSLRGLSTGELFF. In DNA form, the CDR3 reads TGTGCCAGCAGCTCACTGAGGGGGTTAAGTACCGGGGAGCTGTTTTTT. The chain recombines TRBV5-8 with TRBJ2-2; maybe TRBD1 (6 bases). The CDR3 has 16 residues. Germline CDR1 reads SGHTS; CDR2 reads YDEGEE. The V end lost 3 bases, the J end lost 5 bases, and 17 bases lay between the germline ends.